This is a list of T cell receptor beta chains from one sample in a study of STAT5B mutations in CD4+ large granular lymphocyte leukemia. Sequenced by immunoSEQ multiplex PCR; TCRdb stores in-frame clones only, minus some. The data show some 40,000 clones, approximately 83% seen once. The sequenced sample consisted of CD4+ T cells from blood buffy coats. Receptor source: a human donor in good health. The CDR3 runs from the conserved cysteine through the conserved F or W. The order of the fields is V gene, clone size, J gene, D gene, CDR3 DNA, CDR3 protein. D genes are given only for firm matches. Only part of the rows carry a size: once, few, many, or a class if the clone is expanded.

v_call: TRBV28; clone_size: NA; j_call: TRBJ2-5; d_call: TRBD1; cdr3_nt: TGTGCCAGCAGTTTGGGGGGACAGGGAAGAGAGACCCAGTACTTC; cdr3_aa: CASSLGGQGRETQYF
v_call: TRBV5-1; clone_size: once; j_call: TRBJ2-2; d_call: TRBD2; cdr3_nt: TGCGCCAGCAGCTTGGGACTAGCGGGGAACACCGGGGAGCTGCTTTTT; cdr3_aa: CASSLGLAGNTGELLF
v_call: TRBV27; clone_size: NA; j_call: TRBJ2-7; d_call: TRBD2; cdr3_nt: TGTGCCAGCAAAAGCGGGACCTCGAACTACGAGCAGTACTTC; cdr3_aa: CASKSGTSNYEQYF
v_call: TRBV5-1; clone_size: NA; j_call: TRBJ1-1; d_call: TRBD1; cdr3_nt: TGCGCCAGCACCGCGGGACAGGAGGGGACTGAAGCTTTCTTT; cdr3_aa: CASTAGQEGTEAFF
v_call: TRBV20-1; clone_size: once; j_call: TRBJ2-7; d_call: NA; cdr3_nt: TGCAGTGCTAGTGTGGACGAGCAGTACTTC; cdr3_aa: CSASVDEQYF
v_call: TRBV28; clone_size: NA; j_call: TRBJ1-3; d_call: TRBD1; cdr3_nt: TGTGCCAGCAGTTTATACAGGGGCGGGTCTGGAAACACCATATATTTT; cdr3_aa: CASSLYRGGSGNTIYF
v_call: TRBV7-2; clone_size: NA; j_call: TRBJ2-2; d_call: TRBD1; cdr3_nt: TGTGCCAGCAGTTTAGCAGGGGGCAGCGGGGAGCTGTTTTTT; cdr3_aa: CASSLAGGSGELFF
v_call: TRBV9; clone_size: NA; j_call: TRBJ2-4; d_call: TRBD2; cdr3_nt: TGTGCCAGCAGCGACGGACTAGCGGGAGTGTTGGTCTTC; cdr3_aa: CASSDGLAGVLVF
v_call: TRBV19; clone_size: NA; j_call: TRBJ1-1; d_call: TRBD1; cdr3_nt: TGTGCCAGTACGGGACAGTACACTGAAGCTTTCTTT; cdr3_aa: CASTGQYTEAFF
v_call: TRBV27; clone_size: once; j_call: TRBJ1-1; d_call: NA; cdr3_nt: TGTGCCAGCAGTTTTAGAGTCATGAACACTGAAGCTTTCTTT; cdr3_aa: CASSFRVMNTEAFF
v_call: TRBV11-2; clone_size: NA; j_call: TRBJ2-3; d_call: NA; cdr3_nt: TGTGCCAGCAGCAAGACAGCGGGCCCCGGCGGGGATACGCAGTATTTT; cdr3_aa: CASSKTAGPGGDTQYF
v_call: TRBV28; clone_size: NA; j_call: TRBJ2-7; d_call: TRBD2; cdr3_nt: TGTGCCAGCACCCTAGCGGGAGCCAACTACGAGCAGTACTTC; cdr3_aa: CASTLAGANYEQYF
v_call: TRBV27; clone_size: few; j_call: TRBJ1-5; d_call: TRBD1; cdr3_nt: TGTGCCAGCGGGATAGGGGACAGGGCGGGTCAGCCCCAGCATTTT; cdr3_aa: CASGIGDRAGQPQHF
v_call: TRBV7-7; clone_size: once; j_call: TRBJ2-1; d_call: NA; cdr3_nt: TGTGCCAGCAGCTTAAAGGCGGGTTTATACAATGAGCAGTTCTTC; cdr3_aa: CASSLKAGLYNEQFF
v_call: TRBV2; clone_size: NA; j_call: TRBJ2-3; d_call: NA; cdr3_nt: TGTGCCAGCAGCGGTAGCCGGGACTCCAGCACAGATACGCAGTATTTT; cdr3_aa: CASSGSRDSSTDTQYF
v_call: TRBV18; clone_size: NA; j_call: TRBJ1-1; d_call: TRBD1; cdr3_nt: TGTGCCAGCTCACTTGGGACAGGGGAGTCTTGGAGGGGCACTGAAGCTTTCTTT; cdr3_aa: CASSLGTGESWRGTEAFF
v_call: TRBV7-2; clone_size: NA; j_call: TRBJ2-5; d_call: TRBD1; cdr3_nt: TGTGCCAGCAGCTTAGGAGGGACAGTACAAGAGACCCAGTACTTC; cdr3_aa: CASSLGGTVQETQYF
v_call: TRBV11-1; clone_size: NA; j_call: TRBJ1-1; d_call: NA; cdr3_nt: TGTGCCAGCAGCGCTGGGACCGACACTGAAGCTTTCTTT; cdr3_aa: CASSAGTDTEAFF
v_call: TRBV7-2; clone_size: NA; j_call: TRBJ2-1; d_call: TRBD2; cdr3_nt: TGTGCCAGCAGCATCCGGACTAGCGCTTACAATGAGCAGTTCTTC; cdr3_aa: CASSIRTSAYNEQFF
v_call: TRBV5-6; clone_size: NA; j_call: TRBJ1-2; d_call: NA; cdr3_nt: TGTGCCAGCAGCCGAGAAACCGGGGTCTATGGCTACACCTTC; cdr3_aa: CASSRETGVYGYTF
v_call: TRBV9; clone_size: NA; j_call: TRBJ2-5; d_call: NA; cdr3_nt: TGTGCCAGCAGCGTAGGGGAAGCAATGGGGCAAGAGACCCAGTACTTC; cdr3_aa: CASSVGEAMGQETQYF
v_call: TRBV19; clone_size: NA; j_call: TRBJ2-1; d_call: NA; cdr3_nt: TGTGCCAGTAGTGATCAACTAGGAGCCACTAGGGCCTACAATGAGCAGTTCTTC; cdr3_aa: CASSDQLGATRAYNEQFF
v_call: TRBV5-8; clone_size: NA; j_call: TRBJ2-3; d_call: NA; cdr3_nt: TGTGCCAGCAGCTCTCAGGGGATGGGGACAGATACGCAGTATTTT; cdr3_aa: CASSSQGMGTDTQYF
v_call: TRBV7-2; clone_size: NA; j_call: TRBJ2-5; d_call: TRBD2; cdr3_nt: TGTGCCAGCAGGGCTAGCGGTTCGGAGACCCAGTACTTC; cdr3_aa: CASRASGSETQYF
v_call: TRBV6-5; clone_size: NA; j_call: TRBJ2-7; d_call: NA; cdr3_nt: TGTGCCAGCAGAGGGAGTCCAAAGTACGAGCAGTACTTC; cdr3_aa: CASRGSPKYEQYF
v_call: TRBV18; clone_size: NA; j_call: TRBJ2-1; d_call: NA; cdr3_nt: TGTGCCAGCTCTTGGAGGGGGAGCTCCTACAATGAGCAGTTCTTC; cdr3_aa: CASSWRGSSYNEQFF
v_call: TRBV5-1; clone_size: NA; j_call: TRBJ1-1; d_call: NA; cdr3_nt: TGCGCCAGCCGATTACAGGGAAACACTGAAGCTTTCTTT; cdr3_aa: CASRLQGNTEAFF
v_call: TRBV9; clone_size: NA; j_call: TRBJ2-2; d_call: NA; cdr3_nt: TGTGCCAGCAGCGTAAACCCGGAAAACACCGGGGAGCTGTTTTTT; cdr3_aa: CASSVNPENTGELFF
v_call: TRBV7-8; clone_size: NA; j_call: TRBJ2-7; d_call: TRBD1; cdr3_nt: TGTGCCAGCAGCTCAACCCGACAGGGGGCCCACTACGAGCAGTACTTC; cdr3_aa: CASSSTRQGAHYEQYF
v_call: TRBV28; clone_size: NA; j_call: TRBJ2-1; d_call: TRBD1; cdr3_nt: TGTGCCAGCAGTTTATGGTCAGGGGGCAAGAATGAGCAGTTCTTC; cdr3_aa: CASSLWSGGKNEQFF
v_call: TRBV28; clone_size: NA; j_call: TRBJ2-7; d_call: NA; cdr3_nt: TGTGCCAGCAGTTCAGGGCCCCAAGTTATTACGACGGGCGAGCAGTACTTC; cdr3_aa: CASSSGPQVITTGEQYF
v_call: TRBV6-6; clone_size: NA; j_call: TRBJ2-7; d_call: NA; cdr3_nt: TGTGCCAGCAGCCGACGAGGGGACTACGAGCAGTACTTC; cdr3_aa: CASSRRGDYEQYF
v_call: TRBV5-1; clone_size: NA; j_call: TRBJ1-1; d_call: NA; cdr3_nt: TGCGCCAGCAGCTTATGGACCACACCGAACACTGAAGCTTTCTTT; cdr3_aa: CASSLWTTPNTEAFF
v_call: TRBV5-1; clone_size: NA; j_call: TRBJ2-2; d_call: NA; cdr3_nt: TGCGCCAGCAGCTTGGGACTGGGCGGCTTCGGGGAGCTGTTTTTT; cdr3_aa: CASSLGLGGFGELFF
v_call: TRBV15; clone_size: NA; j_call: TRBJ2-7; d_call: NA; cdr3_nt: TGTGCCACCAGCAGAGAGGGTGGCTACGAGCAGTACTTC; cdr3_aa: CATSREGGYEQYF
v_call: TRBV2; clone_size: NA; j_call: TRBJ1-4; d_call: NA; cdr3_nt: TGTGCCAGCACTCGGCAGATGATAGTTAATAATGAAAAACTGTTTTTT; cdr3_aa: CASTRQMIVNNEKLFF
v_call: TRBV11-2; clone_size: NA; j_call: TRBJ1-1; d_call: NA; cdr3_nt: TGTGCCAGCAGCCGACAGTACTTGAACACTGAAGCTTTCTTT; cdr3_aa: CASSRQYLNTEAFF
v_call: TRBV2; clone_size: few; j_call: TRBJ1-3; d_call: TRBD1; cdr3_nt: TGTGCCAGCAGGATAGGGACAGCCTCTGGAAACACCATATATTTT; cdr3_aa: CASRIGTASGNTIYF
v_call: TRBV5-1; clone_size: NA; j_call: TRBJ2-5; d_call: TRBD2; cdr3_nt: TGCGCCAGTCTTAGCGGGAGCGAAGAGACCCAGTACTTC; cdr3_aa: CASLSGSEETQYF
v_call: TRBV7-2; clone_size: NA; j_call: TRBJ2-3; d_call: NA; cdr3_nt: TGTGCCAGCAGCTTAGAGGGTCCCTATACGCAGTATTTT; cdr3_aa: CASSLEGPYTQYF
v_call: TRBV15; clone_size: NA; j_call: TRBJ1-5; d_call: NA; cdr3_nt: TGTGCCACCAGTGTAAGGGACGGTCAGCCCCAGCATTTT; cdr3_aa: CATSVRDGQPQHF
v_call: TRBV28; clone_size: NA; j_call: TRBJ1-2; d_call: NA; cdr3_nt: TGTGCCAGCAGTACCAACTATGGCTACACCTTC; cdr3_aa: CASSTNYGYTF
v_call: TRBV9; clone_size: NA; j_call: TRBJ2-3; d_call: TRBD2; cdr3_nt: TGTGCCAGCAGCCGTCTTGGAGCAGCGGGAGGACGCACAGATACGCAGTATTTT; cdr3_aa: CASSRLGAAGGRTDTQYF
v_call: TRBV27; clone_size: NA; j_call: TRBJ1-2; d_call: NA; cdr3_nt: TGTGCCAGCAGTTTGGCAGGGAACTATGGCTACACCTTC; cdr3_aa: CASSLAGNYGYTF
v_call: TRBV10-2; clone_size: NA; j_call: TRBJ1-1; d_call: TRBD1; cdr3_nt: TGCGCCAGCAGTGAGCCCGACAGGGGGGGTGAAGCTTTCTTT; cdr3_aa: CASSEPDRGGEAFF
v_call: TRBV9; clone_size: NA; j_call: TRBJ1-2; d_call: NA; cdr3_nt: TGTGCCAGCAGCGTAGAGATGGGGGACTATGGCTACACCTTC; cdr3_aa: CASSVEMGDYGYTF
v_call: TRBV15; clone_size: NA; j_call: TRBJ1-3; d_call: TRBD1; cdr3_nt: TGTGCCACCAGCGGAAGGGACAGGGGGCTTTTTGGAAACACCATATATTTT; cdr3_aa: CATSGRDRGLFGNTIYF
v_call: TRBV27; clone_size: once; j_call: TRBJ1-2; d_call: NA; cdr3_nt: TGTGCCAGCAAACCCGGGACACTGGTCGGTGGCTACACCTTC; cdr3_aa: CASKPGTLVGGYTF
v_call: TRBV11-3; clone_size: NA; j_call: TRBJ2-3; d_call: NA; cdr3_nt: TGTGCCAGCAGCTTAGATAGCGGCACAGATACGCAGTATTTT; cdr3_aa: CASSLDSGTDTQYF